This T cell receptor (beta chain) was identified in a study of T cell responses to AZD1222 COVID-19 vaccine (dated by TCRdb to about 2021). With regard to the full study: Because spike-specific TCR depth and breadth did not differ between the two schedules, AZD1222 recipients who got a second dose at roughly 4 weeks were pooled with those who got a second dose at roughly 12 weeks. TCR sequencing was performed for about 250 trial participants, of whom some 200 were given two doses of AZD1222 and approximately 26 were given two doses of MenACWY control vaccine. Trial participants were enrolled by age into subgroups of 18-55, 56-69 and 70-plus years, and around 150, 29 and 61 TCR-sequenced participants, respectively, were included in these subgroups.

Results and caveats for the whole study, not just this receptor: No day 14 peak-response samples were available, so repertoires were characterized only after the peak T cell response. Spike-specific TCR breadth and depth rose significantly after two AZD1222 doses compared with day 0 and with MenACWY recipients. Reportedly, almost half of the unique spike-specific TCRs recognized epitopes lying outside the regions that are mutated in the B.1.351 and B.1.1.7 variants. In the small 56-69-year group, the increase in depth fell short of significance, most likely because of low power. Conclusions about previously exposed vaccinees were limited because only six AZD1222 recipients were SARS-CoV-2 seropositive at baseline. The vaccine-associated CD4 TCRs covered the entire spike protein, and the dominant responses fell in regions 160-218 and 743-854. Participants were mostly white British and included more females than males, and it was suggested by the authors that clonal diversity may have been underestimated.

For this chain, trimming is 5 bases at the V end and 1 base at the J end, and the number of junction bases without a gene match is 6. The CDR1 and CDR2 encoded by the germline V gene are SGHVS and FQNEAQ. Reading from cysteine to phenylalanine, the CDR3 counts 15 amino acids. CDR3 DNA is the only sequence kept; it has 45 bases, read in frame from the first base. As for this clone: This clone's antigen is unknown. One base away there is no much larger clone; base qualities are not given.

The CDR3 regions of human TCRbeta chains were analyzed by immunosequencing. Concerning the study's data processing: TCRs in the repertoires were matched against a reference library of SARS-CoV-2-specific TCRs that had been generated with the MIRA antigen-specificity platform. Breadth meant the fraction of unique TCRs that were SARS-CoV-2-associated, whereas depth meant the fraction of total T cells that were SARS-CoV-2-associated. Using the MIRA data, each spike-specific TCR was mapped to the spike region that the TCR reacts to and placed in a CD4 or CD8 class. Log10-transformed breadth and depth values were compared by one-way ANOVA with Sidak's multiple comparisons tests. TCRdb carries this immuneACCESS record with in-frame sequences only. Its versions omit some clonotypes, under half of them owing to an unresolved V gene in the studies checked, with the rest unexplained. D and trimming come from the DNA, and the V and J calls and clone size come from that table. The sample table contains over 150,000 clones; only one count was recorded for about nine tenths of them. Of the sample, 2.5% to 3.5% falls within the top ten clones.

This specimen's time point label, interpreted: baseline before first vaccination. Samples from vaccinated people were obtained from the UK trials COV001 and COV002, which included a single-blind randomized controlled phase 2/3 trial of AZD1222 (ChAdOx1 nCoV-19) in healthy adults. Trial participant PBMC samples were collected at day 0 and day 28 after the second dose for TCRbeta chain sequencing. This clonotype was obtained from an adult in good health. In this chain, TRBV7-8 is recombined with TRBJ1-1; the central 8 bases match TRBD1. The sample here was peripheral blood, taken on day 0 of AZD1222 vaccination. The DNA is TGTGCCAGCAGCCTCGAAGACAGGGGGAACACTGAAGCTTTCTTT. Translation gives CASSLEDRGNTEAFF.